The clone carrying this T cell receptor (beta chain) has just a few counts. Its antigen is not known. This sample was included in a study of CD8+CD57+ T cells in acquired aplastic anemia. Study conclusions and caveats: Significance was not reached for CD8+ Simpson's diversity between patients and controls. Sharing between patients and controls was observed for 25 to 30 CD8+ CDR3 sequences.

Trimming stripped 3 bases from V and 1 base from J, with 10 bases between. From germline, CDR1 is SQVTM and CDR2 ANQGSEA. This CDR3 is 13 amino acids long. Template material for TCR beta VDJ and CDR3 profiling consisted of genomic DNA. A single record per CDR3 protein comes from TCRdb applying MiXCR to the reads. In the table there are more than 150,000 distinct CDR3 sequences, 48% of which are singletons. An expansion of CD8+CD57+ cells by flow cytometry had been shown in patients chosen for sequencing. Every patient had severe acquired aplastic anemia. This sequence joins TRBV29-1 and TRBJ2-7, with D tentatively TRBD1 or TRBD2 (6 bases each). This clonotype was sampled from a human donor with aplastic anemia. Sequenced material: sorted CD4+, CD8+, or CD8+CD57+ T cells (not recorded which) from PBMCs. The CDR3 region is CSVEGGPSYEQYF. CDR3 coding DNA: TGCAGCGTTGAGGGGGGCCCATCCTACGAGCAGTACTTC.